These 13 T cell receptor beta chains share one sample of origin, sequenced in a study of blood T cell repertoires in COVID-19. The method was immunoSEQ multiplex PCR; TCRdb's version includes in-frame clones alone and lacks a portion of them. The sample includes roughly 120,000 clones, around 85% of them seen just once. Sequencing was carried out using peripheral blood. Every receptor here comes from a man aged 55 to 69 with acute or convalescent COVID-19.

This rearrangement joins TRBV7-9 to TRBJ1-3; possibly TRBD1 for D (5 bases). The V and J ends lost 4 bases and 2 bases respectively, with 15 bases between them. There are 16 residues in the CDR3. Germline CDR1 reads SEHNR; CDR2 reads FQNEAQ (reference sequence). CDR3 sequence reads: CASSSLGGETGNTIYF. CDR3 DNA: TGTGCCAGCAGCTCCCTGGGGGGGGAGACTGGAAACACCATATATTTT.

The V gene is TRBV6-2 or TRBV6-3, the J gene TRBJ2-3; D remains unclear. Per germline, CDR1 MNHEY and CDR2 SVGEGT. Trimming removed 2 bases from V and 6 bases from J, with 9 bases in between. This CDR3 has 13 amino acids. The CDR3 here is CASSYAVRDTQYF. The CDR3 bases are TGTGCCAGCAGTTACGCGGTGAGGGATACGCAGTATTTT.

The CDR3 is CASSFQRQNEQFF. Here the CDR3 DNA reads TGTGCCAGCAGTTTCCAGCGCCAAAATGAGCAGTTCTTC. The rearrangement joins TRBV28 to TRBJ2-1; D is uncertain. Germline assignment: CDR1 MDHEN and CDR2 SYDVKM. V was shortened by 3 bases and J by 7 bases, with 10 bases between the two germline ends. This CDR3 spans 13 amino acids. Full variable domain (rest looked up from reference TRBV28 and TRBJ2-1): DVKVTQSSRYLVKRTGEKVFLECVQDMDHENMFWYRQDPGLGLRLIYFSYDVKMKEKGDIPEGYSVSREKKERFSLILESASTNQTSMYLCASSFQRQNEQFFGPGTRLTVL.

The CDR3 sequence is CTSQRERSSYNEQFF. As DNA, the CDR3 is TGCACTTCTCAACGGGAGCGGAGCTCCTACAATGAGCAGTTCTTC. V gene TRBV4-3 combines with J gene TRBJ2-1; perhaps TRBD2 as D (6 bases). Germline V CDR1 and CDR2: LGHNA, YSLEER. The CDR3 extends over 15 amino acids.

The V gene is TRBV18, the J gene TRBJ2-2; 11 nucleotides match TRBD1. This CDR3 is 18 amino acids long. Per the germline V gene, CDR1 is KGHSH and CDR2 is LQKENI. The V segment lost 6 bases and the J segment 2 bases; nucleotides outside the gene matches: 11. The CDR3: CASSLTGQGASNTGELFF. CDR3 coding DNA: TGTGCCAGCTCTCTTACCGGACAGGGGGCTTCAAACACCGGGGAGCTGTTTTTT.

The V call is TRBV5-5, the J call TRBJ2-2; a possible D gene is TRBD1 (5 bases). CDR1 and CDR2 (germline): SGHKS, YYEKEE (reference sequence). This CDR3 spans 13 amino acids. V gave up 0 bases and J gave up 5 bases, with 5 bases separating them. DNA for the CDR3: TGTGCCAGCAGCTTGGAGGGGACCGGGGAGCTGTTTTTT. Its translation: CASSLEGTGELFF.

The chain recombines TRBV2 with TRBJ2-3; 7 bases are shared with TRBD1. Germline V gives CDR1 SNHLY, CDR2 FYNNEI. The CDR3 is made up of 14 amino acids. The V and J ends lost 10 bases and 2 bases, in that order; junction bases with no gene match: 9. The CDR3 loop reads CATLGDRDTDTQYF. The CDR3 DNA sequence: TGTGCCACCCTAGGGGACAGAGACACAGATACGCAGTATTTT.

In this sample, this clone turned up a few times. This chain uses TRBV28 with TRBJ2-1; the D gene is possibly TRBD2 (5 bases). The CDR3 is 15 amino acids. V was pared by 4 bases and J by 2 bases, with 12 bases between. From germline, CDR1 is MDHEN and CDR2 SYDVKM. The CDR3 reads CASSSYLGTYNEQFF. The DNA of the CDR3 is TGTGCCAGCAGTTCCTACCTCGGGACCTACAATGAGCAGTTCTTC.

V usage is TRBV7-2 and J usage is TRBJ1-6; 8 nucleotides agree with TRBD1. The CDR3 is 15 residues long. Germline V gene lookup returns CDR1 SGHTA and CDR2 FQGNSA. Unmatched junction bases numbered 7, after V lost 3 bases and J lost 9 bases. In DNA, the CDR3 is TGTGCCAGCAGCTTTCGACAGGGGAGAAGTTCACCCCTCCACTTT. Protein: CASSFRQGRSSPLHF.

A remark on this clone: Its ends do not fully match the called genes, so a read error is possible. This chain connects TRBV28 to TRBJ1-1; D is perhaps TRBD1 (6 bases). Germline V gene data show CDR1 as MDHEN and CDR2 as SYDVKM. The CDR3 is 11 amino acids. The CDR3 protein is CASSSTLTGDF. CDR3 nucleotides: TGTGCCAGCAGCTCGACCCTGACAGGCGATTTT. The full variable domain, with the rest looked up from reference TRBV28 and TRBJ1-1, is DVKVTQSSRYLVKRTGEKVFLECVQDMDHENMFWYRQDPGLGLRLIYFSYDVKMKEKGDIPEGYSVSREKKERFSLILESASTNQTSMYLCASSSTLTGDFGQGTRLTVV.

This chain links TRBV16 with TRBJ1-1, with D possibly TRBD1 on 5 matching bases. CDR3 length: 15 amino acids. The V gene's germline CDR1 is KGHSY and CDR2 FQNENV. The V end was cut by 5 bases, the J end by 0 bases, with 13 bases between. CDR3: CASSKTRDLNTEAFF. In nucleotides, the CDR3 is TGTGCCAGCAGCAAAACCAGGGATCTGAACACTGAAGCTTTCTTT. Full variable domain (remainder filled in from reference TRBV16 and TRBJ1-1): GEEVAQTPKHLVRGEGQKAKLYCAPIKGHSYVFWYQQVLKNEFKFLISFQNENVFDETGMPKERFSAKCLPNSPCSLEIQATKLEDSAVYFCASSKTRDLNTEAFFGQGTRLTVV.

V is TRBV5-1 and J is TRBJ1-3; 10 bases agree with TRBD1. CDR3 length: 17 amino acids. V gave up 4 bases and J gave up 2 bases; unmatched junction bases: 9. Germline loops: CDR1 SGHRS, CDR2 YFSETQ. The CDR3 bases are TGCGCCAGCAGCCCCCGGGGGGACAGGGGCACTGGAAACACCATATATTTT. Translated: CASSPRGDRGTGNTIYF.

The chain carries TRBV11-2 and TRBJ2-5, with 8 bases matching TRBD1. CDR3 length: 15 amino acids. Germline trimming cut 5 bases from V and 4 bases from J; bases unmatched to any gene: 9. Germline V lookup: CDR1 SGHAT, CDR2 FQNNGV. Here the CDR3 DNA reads TGTGCCAGCAGCCGATTTCAGGGGGCCGGAGAGACCCAGTACTTC. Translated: CASSRFQGAGETQYF. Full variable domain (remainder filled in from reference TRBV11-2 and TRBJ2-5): EAGVAQSPRYKIIEKRQSVAFWCNPISGHATLYWYQQILGQGPKLLIQFQNNGVVDDSQLPKDRFSAERLKGVDSTLKIQPAKLEDSAVYLCASSRFQGAGETQYFGPGTRLLVL.